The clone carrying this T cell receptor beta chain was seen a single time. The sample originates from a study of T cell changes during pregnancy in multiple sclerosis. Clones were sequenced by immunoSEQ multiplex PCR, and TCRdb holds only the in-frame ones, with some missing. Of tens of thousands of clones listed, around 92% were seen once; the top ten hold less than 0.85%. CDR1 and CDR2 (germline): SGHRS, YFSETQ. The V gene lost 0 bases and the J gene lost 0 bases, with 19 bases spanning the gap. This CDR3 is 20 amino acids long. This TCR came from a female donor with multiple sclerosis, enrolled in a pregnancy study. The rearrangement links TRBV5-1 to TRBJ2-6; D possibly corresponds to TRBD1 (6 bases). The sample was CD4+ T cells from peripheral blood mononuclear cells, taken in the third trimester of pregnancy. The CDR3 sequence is CASSLEQGRVLTSGANVLTF. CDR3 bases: TGCGCCAGCAGCTTGGAACAGGGTCGGGTATTGACCTCTGGGGCCAACGTCCTGACTTTC.